This TCR beta chain derives from a study of blood T cell repertoires in COVID-19. The CDR3 length is 14 residues. The V end lost 2 bases, the J end lost 1 base, and 9 bases lay between the germline ends. Germline-derived CDR1 and CDR2 are SGHNT and YYREEE (reference sequence). The repertoire was sequenced with immunoSEQ multiplex PCR; TCRdb's copy has only in-frame clones and lacks some. The sample lists tens of thousands of clones, about 70% occurring once. The source material was peripheral blood. This TCR derives from a woman aged 70-85 years with acute or convalescent COVID-19. The chain is built from TRBV5-4 and TRBJ1-1; D is undetermined. CDR3 in amino acids: CASSFNRGNTEAFF. The CDR3 DNA reads as TGTGCCAGCAGCTTCAACCGGGGGAACACTGAAGCTTTCTTT.